Following are 24 T cell receptor beta chains from one sample sequenced in a study of neurological immune-mediated disorders. TCRdb itself ran the 5' RACE reads through MiXCR, one entry per CDR3 protein. The sample lists around 46,000 distinct CDR3 sequences, about 2% occurring once. The specimen was PBMCs. These receptors came from a middle-aged woman with multiple sclerosis.

This clonotype was observed at least ten times. The rearrangement joins TRBV5-1 to TRBJ2-1, with TRBD2 matching 13 bases. The CDR3 has 15 amino acids. J lost 6 bases, V lost 7 bases, and 7 bases had no gene match. CDR1 is SGHRS, CDR2 YFSETQ, per germline. CDR3 loop: CASAETSGGSNEQFF. The CDR3 DNA is TGCGCCAGCGCCGAGACTAGCGGGGGGTCCAATGAGCAGTTCTTC.

The table lists this clonotype with a few counts. The chain links TRBV5-1 to TRBJ2-1, with no clear D. The V and J ends lost 1 base and 6 bases respectively, with 14 bases between them. The CDR3 runs to 15 residues. Germline loops: CDR1 SGHRS, CDR2 YFSETQ. Here the CDR3 reads CASSLTPDVPNEQFF. The CDR3 DNA reads as TGCGCCAGCAGCTTGACCCCGGATGTTCCCAATGAGCAGTTCTTC.

This clonotype has ten or more counts. Relative to the germline gene, one junction end is altered; a read error may explain this. This chain connects TRBV5-1 to TRBJ2-1, with 12 nucleotides matching TRBD1. CDR1 is SGHRS and CDR2 is YFSETQ in the germline V gene. The CDR3 has 14 amino acids. This CDR3 is CASSPGTGGNAQFF. CDR3 bases: TGCGCCAGCAGCCCCGGGACAGGGGGCAATGCGCAGTTCTTC.

There are many counts of this clonotype. The V gene is TRBV3-1, the J gene TRBJ2-4; D is unresolved. Germline loops: CDR1 LGHDT, CDR2 YNNKEL (reference sequence). Trimming cost V 2 bases and J 8 bases, with 4 bases left between them. CDR3 size: 11 residues. CDR3 loop: CASSQRHIQYF. The CDR3 nucleotides are TGTGCCAGCAGCCAAAGACACATTCAGTACTTC. Using reference TRBV3-1 and TRBJ2-4 for the parts outside the CDR3, the full variable domain is DTAVSQTPKYLVTQMGNDKSIKCEQNLGHDTMYWYKQDSKKFLKIMFSYNNKELIINETVPNRFSPKSPDKAHLNLHINSLELGDSAVYFCASSQRHIQYFGAGTRLSVL.

This clonotype was found many times. The genes are TRBV14 and TRBJ2-3; D is uncertain. The V end was cut by 1 base, the J end by 0 bases, with 5 bases between. The germline V gene has CDR1 SGHDN and CDR2 FVKESK. CDR3 length equals 14 residues. Written as DNA, the CDR3 is TGTGCCAGCAGCCAAGTTAGCAGCACAGATACGCAGTATTTT. Translation: CASSQVSSTDTQYF.

At least ten counts were recorded for this clonotype. The J gene is TRBJ1-6, the V gene TRBV6-2 or TRBV6-3; no reliable D call. This CDR3 region has 11 residues. Germline CDR1 MNHEY, CDR2 SVGEGT. The V end lost 5 bases, the J end lost 14 bases, and 10 bases lay between the germline ends. The CDR3 nucleotides are TGTGCCAGCAGTCCCCGTAATACCCTCCACTTT. Translated, it gives CASSPRNTLHF.

This clonotype was seen ten or more times. The chain recombines TRBV20-1 with TRBJ2-5, with D hard to call. The CDR3 is 12 residues long. Trimming stripped 5 bases from V and 5 bases from J, with 12 bases between. CDR1 DFQATT and CDR2 SNEGSKA come from the germline V gene (reference sequence). The chain's CDR3 is CSASEGTETQYF. DNA of the CDR3: TGCAGTGCTTCGGAAGGCACCGAGACCCAGTACTTC.

This clonotype was detected ten times or more. CDR3: CASRPGAHLNTEAFF. In DNA form, the CDR3 reads TGCGCCAGCAGGCCAGGGGCACACCTGAACACTGAAGCTTTCTTT. The rearrangement links TRBV5-1 to TRBJ1-1, with a weak D call TRBD1 (6 bases). The CDR3 is made up of 15 amino acids. From germline, CDR1 is SGHRS and CDR2 YFSETQ. The germline V and J ends were trimmed by 5 bases and 0 bases, with 14 bases remaining between them.

This clonotype has ten or more counts. The J gene is TRBJ2-1, the V gene TRBV7-7, with D possibly matching TRBD2 (6 bases). The CDR3 spans 15 residues. Germline values: CDR1 SSHAT, CDR2 FNYEAQ (reference sequence). V was trimmed by 4 bases and J by 6 bases, leaving 16 bases between them. CDR3 sequence: CASSSGLRGLNEQFF. The CDR3 coding sequence is TGTGCCAGCAGCTCGGGACTTAGGGGTCTCAATGAGCAGTTCTTC.

This clonotype was detected many times. The rearrangement links TRBV20-1 to TRBJ2-3; the match to TRBD1 covers 7 bases. CDR1 DFQATT and CDR2 SNEGSKA come from the germline V gene (reference sequence). The CDR3 covers 13 residues. Germline trimming cut 5 bases from V and 4 bases from J; bases unmatched to any gene: 6. The DNA of the CDR3 is TGCAGTGCTCTGGGACAGTCGGCAGATACGCAGTATTTT. Protein product: CSALGQSADTQYF.

This clonotype has ten or more counts. The chain recombines TRBV5-1 with TRBJ1-1, with 8 bases fitting TRBD1. Germline V gene sequence: CDR1 SGHRS, CDR2 YFSETQ. V was pared by 3 bases and J by 4 bases, with 8 bases of the junction left unmatched. The CDR3 consists of 15 residues. The CDR3 reads CASSWTGRVSTEAFF. CDR3 in DNA: TGCGCCAGCAGCTGGACAGGGAGGGTTAGCACTGAAGCTTTCTTT.

This clonotype has at least ten counts. The V call is TRBV12-3 or TRBV12-4, the J call TRBJ2-3; no reliable D call. This CDR3 has 13 residues. The germline V and J ends were trimmed by 5 bases and 8 bases, with 14 bases remaining between them. Written as DNA, the CDR3 is TGTGCCAGCAGTCCCACCCGAGAGACTACGCAGTATTTT. This translates into CASSPTRETTQYF.

This clonotype was observed at least ten times. The chain uses TRBV7-2 and TRBJ1-5; TRBD1 is a possible D gene (5 bases). Germline loops: CDR1 SGHTA, CDR2 FQGNSA. V dropped 5 bases and J dropped 7 bases, with 9 bases sitting between them. The CDR3 contains 12 residues. CDR3 amino acids: CASSRQGQPQHF. The CDR3 DNA reads as TGTGCCAGCAGCCGTCAGGGCCAGCCCCAGCATTTT.

This clonotype was detected ten times or more. V gene TRBV5-1 combines with J gene TRBJ2-7; D is unclear. The V and J ends lost 2 bases and 5 bases respectively, with 11 bases between them. The V gene's germline CDR1 is SGHRS and CDR2 YFSETQ. This CDR3 is 13 amino acids long. CDR3 region: CASSLMGMNEQYF. CDR3 nucleotide sequence: TGCGCCAGCAGCTTAATGGGGATGAACGAGCAGTACTTC. Full variable domain (rest looked up from reference TRBV5-1 and TRBJ2-7): KAGVTQTPRYLIKTRGQQVTLSCSPISGHRSVSWYQQTPGQGLQFLFEYFSETQRNKGNFPGRFSGRQFSNSRSEMNVSTLELGDSALYLCASSLMGMNEQYFGPGTRLTVT.

This clonotype was counted many times. The rearrangement joins TRBV20-1 to TRBJ1-2, with D tentatively TRBD1 (5 bases). The V and J ends lost 5 bases and 3 bases respectively, with 13 bases between them. Germline V gives CDR1 DFQATT, CDR2 SNEGSKA (reference sequence). CDR3 size: 13 residues. CDR3 region: CSAERGLDYGYTF. In DNA, the CDR3 is TGCAGTGCTGAGCGGGGCCTTGACTATGGCTACACCTTC.

There are many counts of this clonotype. This chain links TRBV15 with TRBJ1-3; a possible D gene is TRBD1 (6 bases). V lost 0 bases, J lost 12 bases, and 12 bases lay in between. Germline V gives CDR1 LNHNV, CDR2 YYDKDF (reference sequence). This CDR3 contains 13 residues. CDR3 DNA: TGTGCCACCAGCAGAGATCTCAGGGGTGACATATATTTT. Translation gives CATSRDLRGDIYF.

This clonotype was observed at least ten times. V and J are TRBV20-1 and TRBJ2-7; 9 bases map to TRBD1. The ends lost 6 bases at V and 3 bases at J; junction bases unmatched: 3. CDR1 and CDR2 (germline): DFQATT, SNEGSKA (reference sequence). This CDR3 comprises 12 residues. The CDR3 sequence is CSADRGSYEQYF. The CDR3 DNA sequence: TGCAGTGCGGACAGGGGAAGCTACGAGCAGTACTTC.

This clonotype came up many times. The rearrangement links TRBV3-1 to TRBJ1-1, with D maybe TRBD1 (5 bases). Germline V CDR1 and CDR2: LGHDT, YNNKEL (reference sequence). This CDR3 is 11 amino acids long. The V gene lost 6 bases and the J gene lost 4 bases, with 6 bases spanning the gap. This CDR3 reads CASSGGTEAFF. The DNA of the CDR3 is TGTGCCAGCAGTGGGGGCACTGAAGCTTTCTTT.

This clonotype showed up many times. The chain employs TRBV20-1 and TRBJ2-4; D might be TRBD1 (6 bases). The germline V and J ends were trimmed by 6 bases and 3 bases, with 24 bases remaining between them. CDR3 length equals 17 residues. Germline lookup yields CDR1 DFQATT and CDR2 SNEGSKA (reference sequence). The CDR3 nucleotides read TGCAGTGCCCCAGACCGGCGCCACGGGACATACAAAAACATTCAGTACTTC. This codes for CSAPDRRHGTYKNIQYF.

This clonotype was seen ten or more times. The chain joins TRBV18 to TRBJ2-7; 8 nucleotides align to TRBD1. Trimming cost V 2 bases and J 2 bases; bases outside gene matches: 5. Germline CDR1 is KGHSH and CDR2 is LQKENI. The CDR3 extends over 15 amino acids. CDR3 DNA sequence: TGTGCCAGCTCACCATCTGGACAGGGAACCTACGAGCAGTACTTC. Its translation: CASSPSGQGTYEQYF.

This clonotype occurred many times. The rearrangement joins TRBV4-2 to TRBJ1-1; D unresolved. Germline V gives CDR1 LGHNA, CDR2 YNFKEQ. The CDR3 extends over 14 amino acids. V lost 0 bases, J lost 3 bases, and 8 bases lay in between. In nucleotides, the CDR3 is TGTGCCAGCAGCCAAGATATCCGGGACACTGAAGCTTTCTTT. It codes for CASSQDIRDTEAFF.

The sample holds many counts of this clonotype. This chain connects TRBV9 to TRBJ2-7; no definite D call. Deletions cut 1 base from V and 1 base from J, with 0 bases between. The CDR3 totals 11 residues. Germline CDR1 SGDLS, CDR2 YYNGEE. The CDR3 nucleotides read TGTGCCAGCAGCGTATCCTACGAGCAGTACTTC. Protein product: CASSVSYEQYF.

This clonotype was picked up many times. The CDR3 loop reads CSARDMSGGPWTETQYF. The CDR3 coding sequence is TGCAGTGCTAGAGATATGAGCGGGGGACCCTGGACGGAGACCCAGTACTTC. V and J are TRBV20-1 and TRBJ2-5; 8 bases line up with TRBD2. CDR1 is DFQATT and CDR2 is SNEGSKA in the germline V gene (reference sequence). J gave up 5 bases and V 0 bases, and 14 bases lay outside the gene matches. This CDR3 has 17 residues.

This clonotype was seen repeatedly, ten times or more. V usage is TRBV12-3 or TRBV12-4 and J usage is TRBJ1-4; D unresolved. V was cut by 3 bases and J by 8 bases, with 4 bases left in between. This CDR3 has 11 amino acids. The chain's CDR3 is CASSLKEKLFF. In DNA form, the CDR3 reads TGTGCCAGCAGTTTGAAGGAAAAACTGTTTTTT.